Sequencing of this TCR beta chain was carried out in a study of graft-versus-host responses after intestinal transplantation. General study points: The study found high graft-versus-host to host-versus-graft clonal ratios in allografts of patients with graft-donor T cell macrochimerism. GvH clones appeared in recipient marrow, some first in ileum or blood.

The method was immunoSEQ multiplex PCR; TCRdb's version includes in-frame clones alone and lacks a portion of them. The table lists around 78,000 clones, around 90% of them singletons. This clone was seen repeatedly, ten times or more. Its antigen is as yet unknown. The V segment lost 5 bases and the J segment 4 bases; nucleotides outside the gene matches: 7. The CDR3 contains 14 residues. The V gene's germline CDR1 is SEHNR and CDR2 FQNEAQ (reference sequence). The chain uses TRBV7-9 and TRBJ2-7, with 8 bases lining up with TRBD2. The source of this sequence is a human donor who was the organ donor for an intestinal transplant. The sample here was unstimulated CD8+ T cells sorted from spleen or lymph node cells, taken before transplant. Here the CDR3 DNA reads TGTGCCAGCAGCCCCCCGGGACTAGTTTACGAGCAGTACTTC. Its protein is CASSPPGLVYEQYF.